Below are 11 T cell receptor beta chains sequenced from a single sample in a study of blood T cell repertoires in COVID-19 (dated by TCRdb to the early 2020s). Libraries came from the immunoSEQ multiplex PCR assay. What TCRdb holds here is the immuneACCESS table cut down to in-frame rearrangements. Part of the clones is not present; checked against another copy, under half of the missing clones reflect an unresolved V gene, and the others are unexplained. The sample contains 95,000 to 150,000 clones, approximately 80% of them found a single time. Approximately 3.9% of the sample lies in the top ten. Sequencing was performed on peripheral blood. The source is a woman older than 75 with acute or convalescent COVID-19.

The CDR3 spells CASSTRTASDTQYF. CDR3 in DNA: TGTGCCAGTAGTACGCGGACAGCGTCAGATACGCAGTATTTT. The chain links TRBV19 to TRBJ2-3; possibly TRBD1 for D (6 bases). This CDR3 spans 14 amino acids. Looked up from germline, CDR1 is LNHDA and CDR2 is SQIVND (reference sequence). The V end was cut by 4 bases, the J end by 4 bases, with 12 bases between. Full variable domain (remainder filled in from reference TRBV19 and TRBJ2-3): DGGITQSPKYLFRKEGQNVTLSCEQNLNHDAMYWYRQDPGQGLRLIYYSQIVNDFQKGDIAEGYSVSREKKESFPLTVTSAQKNPTAFYLCASSTRTASDTQYFGPGTRLTVL.

This rearrangement joins TRBV3-1 (or the pseudogene TRBV3-2) to TRBJ2-2; D unclear. The CDR3 runs 14 residues. Trimming cost V 3 bases and J 5 bases, with 10 bases left between them. The V gene's germline CDR1 is LGHDT and CDR2 YNNKEL (reference sequence). The DNA for the CDR3 is TGTGCCAGCAGCCAGATTAGATATACCGGGGAGCTGTTTTTT. Encoded protein: CASSQIRYTGELFF.

V usage is TRBV5-5 and J usage is TRBJ2-5; maybe TRBD2 (6 bases). V gave up 0 bases and J gave up 4 bases, with 7 bases separating them. This CDR3 is 13 amino acids long. Germline values: CDR1 SGHKS, CDR2 YYEKEE (reference sequence). The CDR3 sequence is CASSLDGGETQYF. The CDR3 nucleotides are TGTGCCAGCAGCTTGGACGGGGGAGAGACCCAGTACTTC. Full variable domain (outside the CDR3, taken from reference TRBV5-5 and TRBJ2-5): DAGVTQSPTHLIKTRGQQVTLRCSPISGHKSVSWYQQVLGQGPQFIFQYYEKEERGRGNFPDRFSARQFPNYSSELNVNALLLGDSALYLCASSLDGGETQYFGPGTRLLVL.

The gene calls are TRBV28 and TRBJ1-2; TRBD1 agrees at 8 bases. The CDR3 sequence is 14 residues long. The V segment lost 5 bases and the J segment 3 bases; nucleotides outside the gene matches: 5. Germline V CDR1 and CDR2: MDHEN, SYDVKM. The CDR3 protein is CASSGTDRDYGYTF. Here the CDR3 DNA reads TGTGCCAGCAGTGGGACGGACAGGGACTATGGCTACACCTTC.

J is TRBJ2-7 and V is TRBV11-2; 7 bases match TRBD1. Losses at the gene ends were 3 bases for V and 0 bases for J; bases not matched to a gene: 17. In germline, CDR1 is SGHAT, CDR2 FQNNGV. CDR3 length equals 19 residues. As DNA, the CDR3 is TGTGCCAGCAGCTTCCCATGGGGACAGCGACTGCCCCACTCCTACGAGCAGTACTTC. Translating gives CASSFPWGQRLPHSYEQYF.

V and J are TRBV7-2 and TRBJ1-4; the D gene is possibly TRBD1 (6 bases). Per germline, CDR1 SGHTA and CDR2 FQGNSA. Between the trimmed V and J ends, which lost 4 bases and 4 bases, there was a span of 13 bases. The CDR3 runs 15 residues. This chain's CDR3 is CASSSPDSGNEKLFF. Here the CDR3 DNA reads TGTGCCAGCAGCTCCCCGGACAGCGGTAATGAAAAACTGTTTTTT.

This sequence joins TRBV6-5 and TRBJ1-5; D possibly corresponds to TRBD1 (5 bases). Germline V gives CDR1 MNHEY, CDR2 SVGAGI. The V gene lost 6 bases and the J gene lost 1 base, with 13 bases spanning the gap. This CDR3 is 15 amino acids long. CDR3 sequence: CASRAFGGSNQPQHF. The CDR3 DNA reads as TGTGCCAGCAGGGCTTTTGGGGGGAGCAATCAGCCCCAGCATTTT.

The V call is TRBV12-5, the J call TRBJ1-5; the D is unclear. Germline V gene data show CDR1 as LGHNT and CDR2 as FRNRAP. The length of the CDR3 is 13 residues. V was cut by 1 base and J by 5 bases, with 6 bases left in between. In DNA, the CDR3 is TGTGCTAGTGGTTTGGCCCACTATCAGCCCCAGCATTTT. Protein: CASGLAHYQPQHF. The entire variable domain, with the rest obtained from reference TRBV12-5 and TRBJ1-5, is as follows: DARVTQTPRHKVTEMGQEVTMRCQPILGHNTVFWYRQTMMQGLELLAYFRNRAPLDDSGMPKDRFSAEMPDATLATLKIQPSEPRDSAVYFCASGLAHYQPQHFGDGTRLSIL.

The gene calls are TRBV19 and TRBJ1-2, with D tentatively TRBD1 (6 bases). This CDR3 has 12 residues. In germline, CDR1 is LNHDA, CDR2 SQIVND (reference sequence). The V end lost 6 bases, the J end lost 14 bases, and 19 bases lay between the germline ends. The CDR3 here is CASSEIDRTFTF. The CDR3 DNA reads TGTGCCAGTAGCGAAATCGACAGGACGTTTACCTTC.

This clone showed up just a few times. This chain joins TRBV7-8 and TRBJ1-1, with D uncertain. Germline V gene lookup returns CDR1 SGHVS and CDR2 FQNEAQ. Between the trimmed V and J ends, which lost 5 bases and 4 bases, there was a span of 17 bases. The CDR3 consists of 15 residues. The CDR3 region is CASSQTHNPGTEAFF. The CDR3 nucleotides read TGTGCCAGCAGCCAAACTCACAACCCGGGCACTGAAGCTTTCTTT.

Only one count was recorded for this clone. V usage is TRBV16 and J usage is TRBJ1-1; TRBD1 matches 10 bases. This CDR3 has 16 amino acids. The germline CDR1 and CDR2 sequences are KGHSY and FQNENV. With 1 base clipped from V and 5 bases from J, the junction kept 7 bases outside the gene matches. The CDR3 reads CASSQFSPGQGTEAFF. The CDR3 nucleotides read TGTGCCAGCAGCCAATTCTCACCGGGACAGGGGACTGAAGCTTTCTTT. The full variable domain, with the rest looked up from reference TRBV16 and TRBJ1-1, is GEEVAQTPKHLVRGEGQKAKLYCAPIKGHSYVFWYQQVLKNEFKFLISFQNENVFDETGMPKERFSAKCLPNSPCSLEIQATKLEDSAVYFCASSQFSPGQGTEAFFGQGTRLTVV.